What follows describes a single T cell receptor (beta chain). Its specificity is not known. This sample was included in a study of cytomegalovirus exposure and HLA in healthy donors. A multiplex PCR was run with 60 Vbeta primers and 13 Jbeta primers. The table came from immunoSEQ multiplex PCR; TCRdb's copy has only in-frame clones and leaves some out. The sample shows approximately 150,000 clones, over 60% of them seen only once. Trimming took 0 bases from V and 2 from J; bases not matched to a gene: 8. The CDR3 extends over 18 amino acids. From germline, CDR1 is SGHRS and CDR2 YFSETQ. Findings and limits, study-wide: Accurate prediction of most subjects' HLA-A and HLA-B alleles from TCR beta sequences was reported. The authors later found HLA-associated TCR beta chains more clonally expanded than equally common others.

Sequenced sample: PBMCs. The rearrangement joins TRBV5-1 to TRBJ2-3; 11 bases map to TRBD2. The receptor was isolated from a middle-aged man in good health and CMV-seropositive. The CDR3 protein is CASSLGAGTSGFTDTQYF. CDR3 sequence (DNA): TGCGCCAGCAGCTTGGGGGCCGGGACTAGCGGCTTCACAGATACGCAGTATTTT.